These 15 T cell receptor beta chains share one sample of origin, sequenced in a study of beta chain features in type 1 diabetes listed by TCRdb under 2018. Results and caveats for the whole study, not just this receptor: A moderate but significant shortening of TCRB CDR3 length was observed in type 1 diabetes patients in all four CD4+ subsets.

No antigen is known for these receptors. Library method: the immunoSEQ multiplex PCR assay. The entire amount of isolated RNA was reverse transcribed using the High Capacity cDNA Reverse Transcription Kit, so the sequenced TCRB transcripts were expressed ones. TCRdb mirrors the immuneACCESS table, restricted to in-frame sequences. Some clones are absent from its copies; in checked studies, under half trace to an unresolved V gene, and the reason for the others is unknown. Present in this sample are a few hundred thousand clones, about 13% of which were seen just once. The top ten hold roughly 0.015% of the sample. Sequences were obtained from naive CD4+ T cells from blood. The intended sense of this specimen's cell subset or site label: true naive CD4+ T cells. Source of these receptors: a young woman with type 1 diabetes.

A few counts support this clone. The V gene is TRBV21-1, the J gene TRBJ2-1; the table calls TRBD2, which could not be checked here. TRBV21-1 constitutes a pseudogene. This CDR3 comprises 15 residues. CDR3 amino acids: CASLISGPGYNEQFF. The CDR3 nucleotides read TGTGCCAGCCTGATTAGCGGTCCTGGCTACAATGAGCAGTTCTTC.

The chain has TRBV30 and TRBJ2-2; 9 bases map to TRBD1. V trimming: 3 bases; J trimming: 2 bases; junction bases outside the gene matches: 10. The germline V gene has CDR1 GTSNPN and CDR2 SVGIG (reference sequence). The CDR3 is made up of 17 amino acids. In nucleotides, the CDR3 is TGTGCCTGGAGACCGAATCCGGGACAGGGCAACACCGGGGAGCTGTTTTTT. Translated: CAWRPNPGQGNTGELFF.

The chain is built from TRBV10-3 and TRBJ2-1; a weak D match, TRBD2 (5 bases). Trimming took off 0 bases at V and 10 bases at J, with 16 bases between the two ends. The CDR3 extends over 15 amino acids. Per the germline V gene, CDR1 is ENHRY and CDR2 is SYGVKD. The DNA for the CDR3 is TGTGCCATCAGTGAGTCTCCGGGGAGTGGCTACGAGCAGTTCTTC. This encodes CAISESPGSGYEQFF.

The rearrangement uses TRBV9 and TRBJ2-2, with 7 positions matching TRBD2. This CDR3 has 15 residues. Germline assignment: CDR1 SGDLS and CDR2 YYNGEE. V was clipped by 3 bases and J by 4 bases; unmatched bases: 6. The CDR3 spells CASSGGGPLTGELFF. The CDR3 nucleotides are TGTGCCAGCAGCGGGGGGGGACCCCTCACCGGGGAGCTGTTTTTT. Full variable domain (missing parts from reference TRBV9 and TRBJ2-2): DSGVTQTPKHLITATGQRVTLRCSPRSGDLSVYWYQQSLDQGLQFLIQYYNGEERAKGNILERFSAQQFPDLHSELNLSSLELGDSALYFCASSGGGPLTGELFFGEGSRLTVL.

Only a few counts were recorded for this clone. The rearrangement links TRBV27 to TRBJ1-4, with 7 bases matching TRBD1. CDR1 is MNHEY and CDR2 is SMNVEV in the germline V gene (reference sequence). This CDR3 has 15 amino acids. J gave up 3 bases and V 6 bases, and 7 bases lay outside the gene matches. The CDR3 bases are TGTGCCAGCAGCTTCGTAGGGACAGCTAATGAAAAACTGTTTTTT. Protein sequence: CASSFVGTANEKLFF.

The chain couples TRBV11-2 to TRBJ2-7; 8 bases are a match to TRBD1. Looked up from germline, CDR1 is SGHAT and CDR2 is FQNNGV. The CDR3 length is 17 residues. V shed 1 base, J shed 0 bases, and the junction held 8 bases outside the gene matches. In DNA, the CDR3 is TGTGCCAGCAGCTTAGGGATCGGACAGGGTTCCTCCTACGAGCAGTACTTC. Protein sequence: CASSLGIGQGSSYEQYF.

This clone has just a few counts. Within the sample, other DNA sequences also encode this same CDR3. This chain joins TRBV7-2 and TRBJ2-3, with D uncertain. Germline CDR1 reads SGHTA; CDR2 reads FQGNSA. This CDR3 comprises 11 residues. Trimming took 4 bases from V and 6 from J, leaving 5 bases between them. The CDR3 sequence: CASSSRDTQYF. The CDR3 DNA reads TGTGCCAGCAGCTCCCGGGATACGCAGTATTTT.

The table lists this clone with a few counts. The chain carries TRBV19 and TRBJ1-1, with TRBD1 identical over 9 bases. Germline CDR1 is LNHDA and CDR2 is SQIVND (reference sequence). CDR3 length: 15 amino acids. The V gene end was trimmed by 7 bases and the J gene end by 4 bases; junction bases not matched to a gene: 10. The CDR3: CASIGTGSWSTEAFF. For the CDR3, the DNA is TGTGCCAGTATCGGGACAGGGAGTTGGAGCACTGAAGCTTTCTTT.

A few counts support this clone. The J gene is TRBJ2-5, the V gene TRBV5-1; D is uncertain. The CDR3 totals 14 residues. Germline V lookup: CDR1 SGHRS, CDR2 YFSETQ. Trimming cost V 3 bases and J 5 bases, with 14 bases left between them. The CDR3 DNA reads as TGCGCCAGCAGCTCCAGCGACCCTTCGGAGACCCAGTACTTC. This encodes CASSSSDPSETQYF.

The chain combines TRBV27 with TRBJ1-1; 7 bases map to TRBD1. Losses at the gene ends were 3 bases for V and 7 bases for J; bases not matched to a gene: 5. CDR1 is MNHEY, CDR2 SMNVEV, per germline (reference sequence). This CDR3 has 13 residues. CDR3 loop: CASSLRTGNEAFF. Written as DNA, the CDR3 is TGTGCCAGCAGTTTGAGGACAGGCAATGAAGCTTTCTTT.

The V gene is TRBV2, the J gene TRBJ2-7; D remains ambiguous. CDR3 length: 13 residues. V dropped 7 bases and J dropped 0 bases, with 10 bases sitting between them. Germline V CDR1 and CDR2: SNHLY, FYNNEI. This CDR3 reads CASNRVSSYEQYF. CDR3 in DNA: TGTGCCAGCAACCGGGTGAGCTCCTACGAGCAGTACTTC.

The genes are TRBV7-3 and TRBJ2-3, with a possible D match to TRBD2 (5 bases). V was trimmed by 3 bases and J by 4 bases, leaving 8 bases between them. Per the germline V gene, CDR1 is SGHTA and CDR2 is FQGTGA. CDR3 length equals 13 residues. The CDR3 DNA reads TGTGCCAGCAGCTTCCGGGGTTCAGATACGCAGTATTTT. It is translated as CASSFRGSDTQYF.

The chain uses TRBV5-4 and TRBJ1-5; a weak D match, TRBD1 (5 bases). V gave up 0 bases and J gave up 6 bases, with 7 bases separating them. The CDR3 has 13 residues. The germline V gene encodes CDR1 SGHNT and CDR2 YYREEE (reference sequence). DNA of the CDR3: TGTGCCAGCAGCTTGGAGGGGCGTCAGCCCCAGCATTTT. As protein: CASSLEGRQPQHF.

The chain links TRBV7-2 to TRBJ2-3, with 9 bases fitting TRBD2. Germline CDR1 is SGHTA and CDR2 is FQGNSA. The junction had 12 bases not matched to a gene; V was cut back by 5 bases and J by 3 bases. CDR3 length equals 17 residues. The DNA for the CDR3 is TGTGCCAGCAGCGCCCGGGTGGGGCTAGCGGGAACAGATACGCAGTATTTT. Its protein is CASSARVGLAGTDTQYF.

This clone was counted a few times. The chain combines TRBV7-2 with TRBJ2-7; D may be TRBD2 (5 bases). Germline V gene data show CDR1 as SGHTA and CDR2 as FQGNSA. The CDR3 contains 19 residues. The V end lost 5 bases, the J end lost 7 bases, and 33 bases lay between the germline ends. The CDR3: CASSTQQSPFLLPSGEQYV. The DNA for the CDR3 is TGTGCCAGCAGCACCCAACAGTCGCCCTTCCTTCTACCCTCGGGAGAGCAGTACGTC.